The 17 T cell receptor beta chains below were found in one sample sequenced in a study of T cell clonotyping in hematopoietic cell transplantation. Clones were read by immunoSEQ multiplex PCR, and TCRdb kept only the in-frame ones, dropping some. Counted here are about 69,000 clones, over 90% occurring once; the ten biggest clones make up 1.5% to 2%. Sequencing input: peripheral blood mononuclear cells. These receptors all come from a man in his forties or fifties in good health. Some clones in this sample may be carry-over from other donors' samples.

The rearrangement joins TRBV5-4 to TRBJ1-1, with 7 bases that match TRBD1. The CDR3 totals 14 residues. Germline-derived CDR1 and CDR2 are SGHNT and YYREEE (reference sequence). The J segment lost 1 base and the V segment lost 5 bases, leaving 5 bases of the junction unmatched. The CDR3 nucleotides read TGTGCCAGCAGGGACAGGAGAGAGAACACTGAAGCTTTCTTT. Encoded protein: CASRDRRENTEAFF.

The DNA of the CDR3 is TGTGCCAGCAGCTTAGTGCGGGCGGGGGACAATGAGCAGTTCTTC. Amino acids: CASSLVRAGDNEQFF. The rearrangement joins TRBV7-9 to TRBJ2-1; TRBD2 aligns across 7 bases. Trimming took 1 base from V and 5 from J; bases not matched to a gene: 5. Looked up from germline, CDR1 is SEHNR and CDR2 is FQNEAQ (reference sequence). CDR3 length: 15 amino acids.

The J gene is TRBJ1-1, the V gene TRBV30; D gene ambiguous. This CDR3 has 14 amino acids. The V end was cut by 0 bases, the J end by 0 bases, with 8 bases between. In germline, CDR1 is GTSNPN, CDR2 SVGIG (reference sequence). CDR3 DNA sequence: TGTGCCTGGAGTGTACCCAGTCTGAACACTGAAGCTTTCTTT. Its translation is CAWSVPSLNTEAFF.

The chain couples TRBV7-9 to TRBJ2-1; 16 bases fit TRBD2. This CDR3 has 15 amino acids. J was trimmed by 7 bases and V by 4 bases; bases with no gene match: 1. CDR1 and CDR2 from the germline V gene are SEHNR and FQNEAQ (reference sequence). CDR3 coding DNA: TGTGCCAGCAGCTCGGGACTAGCGGGGGGGAATGAGCAGTTCTTC. Residues: CASSSGLAGGNEQFF. The full variable domain, completed using reference TRBV7-9 and TRBJ2-1, is DTGVSQNPRHKITKRGQNVTFRCDPISEHNRLYWYRQTLGQGPEFLTYFQNEAQLEKSRLLSDRFSAERPKGSFSTLEIQRTEQGDSAMYLCASSSGLAGGNEQFFGPGTRLTVL.

The V gene is TRBV10-3, the J gene TRBJ1-3, with D tentatively TRBD1 (6 bases). V was trimmed by 3 bases and J by 1 base, leaving 13 bases between them. This CDR3 is 16 amino acids long. CDR1 and CDR2 (germline): ENHRY, SYGVKD. The CDR3 region is CAISELLGASGNTIYF. Here the CDR3 DNA reads TGTGCCATCAGTGAACTTTTGGGGGCATCTGGAAACACCATATATTTT.

The V and J genes are TRBV29-1 and TRBJ2-1, with D tentatively TRBD1 or TRBD2 (5 bases each). The germline gives CDR1 SQVTM, CDR2 ANQGSEA. CDR3 length equals 16 residues. V was shortened by 3 bases and J by 1 base, with 16 bases between the two germline ends. For the CDR3, the DNA is TGCAGCGTTGAGGACATGGTCCGGGGTTCCTACAATGAGCAGTTCTTC. It translates to CSVEDMVRGSYNEQFF.

The chain carries TRBV19 and TRBJ2-3; D is ambiguous. Germline loops: CDR1 LNHDA, CDR2 SQIVND (reference sequence). The ends were cut back, 6 bases at V and 1 base at J, with 5 bases in the middle. The CDR3 loop spans 12 amino acids. CDR3 loop: CASSSRTDTQYF. The DNA for the CDR3 is TGTGCCAGTAGCTCACGCACAGATACGCAGTATTTT.

CDR3 sequence (DNA): TGTGCCAGCAGCAAAAAGACTAGCGGGGGAGATGAGCAGTTCTTC. It encodes CASSKKTSGGDEQFF. The chain uses TRBV7-9 and TRBJ2-1; 12 positions agree with TRBD2. CDR3 size: 15 residues. CDR1 is SEHNR and CDR2 is FQNEAQ in the germline V gene (reference sequence). The ends lost 5 bases at V and 8 bases at J; junction bases unmatched: 7.

The chain joins TRBV28 to TRBJ1-2; D may be TRBD1 (6 bases). Trimming took off 4 bases at V and 7 bases at J, with 13 bases between the two ends. This CDR3 region has 13 residues. Germline assignment: CDR1 MDHEN and CDR2 SYDVKM. The CDR3 DNA sequence: TGTGCCAGCAGTTCCACAGGGTTAAGTGGCTACACCTTC. Amino acid sequence: CASSSTGLSGYTF.

The chain recombines TRBV6-5 with TRBJ1-1; D is ambiguous. Trimming shortened V by 7 bases and J by 1 base, and 16 bases separated the two germline ends. The CDR3 has 15 amino acids. From germline, CDR1 is MNHEY and CDR2 SVGAGI. For the CDR3, the DNA is TGTGCCAGCACCGACATCGGGTATCGGAACACTGAAGCTTTCTTT. Its translation: CASTDIGYRNTEAFF.

This sequence joins TRBV28 and TRBJ2-7; D gene uncertain. Germline CDR1 reads MDHEN; CDR2 reads SYDVKM. CDR3 length: 11 amino acids. V lost 4 bases and J 3 bases, leaving 4 bases between the germline ends. The CDR3, as DNA: TGTGCCAGCAGTTCCTACTACGAGCAGTACTTC. It is translated as CASSSYYEQYF.

V and J are TRBV11-2 and TRBJ2-2; a possible D gene is TRBD1 (5 bases). V gave up 5 bases and J gave up 4 bases, with 14 bases separating them. The CDR3 consists of 15 residues. CDR1 SGHAT and CDR2 FQNNGV come from the germline V gene. CDR3 protein: CASSPIRQSTGELFF. The CDR3 DNA reads TGTGCCAGCAGCCCCATCCGACAGTCCACCGGGGAGCTGTTTTTT.

The rearrangement links TRBV7-2 to TRBJ1-1; D call uncertain. The CDR3 is made up of 15 amino acids. Germline lookup yields CDR1 SGHTA and CDR2 FQGNSA. V lost 2 bases and J 0 bases, leaving 10 bases between the germline ends. CDR3 DNA sequence: TGTGCCAGCAGCTTAAGAGGCAGCTTGAACACTGAAGCTTTCTTT. This codes for CASSLRGSLNTEAFF. Using reference TRBV7-2 and TRBJ1-1 for the parts outside the CDR3, the full variable domain is GAGVSQSPSNKVTEKGKDVELRCDPISGHTALYWYRQSLGQGLEFLIYFQGNSAPDKSGLPSDRFSAERTGGSVSTLTIQRTQQEDSAVYLCASSLRGSLNTEAFFGQGTRLTVV.

The chain links TRBV6-5 to TRBJ2-1, with TRBD2 matching over 13 bases. V dropped 5 bases and J dropped 6; count of bases not matched to a gene: 4. This CDR3 spans 15 amino acids. CDR1 and CDR2 (germline): MNHEY, SVGAGI. Here the CDR3 reads CASSHRTSGSNEQFF. The DNA for the CDR3 is TGTGCCAGCAGTCACCGGACTAGCGGGAGCAATGAGCAGTTCTTC.

The chain links TRBV7-9 to TRBJ2-3; D possibly corresponds to TRBD1 (7 bases). The CDR3 totals 14 residues. Per germline, CDR1 SEHNR and CDR2 FQNEAQ (reference sequence). The V end was cut by 5 bases, the J end by 3 bases, with 12 bases between. The CDR3: CASSRGTATDTQYF. The CDR3 bases are TGTGCCAGCAGCCGGGGGACAGCGACAGATACGCAGTATTTT.

This clone has a single count. The chain couples TRBV7-8 to TRBJ1-5; no firm D call. The CDR3 has 13 residues. Between the trimmed V and J ends, which lost 5 bases and 6 bases, there was a span of 11 bases. CDR1 and CDR2 (germline): SGHVS, FQNEAQ. The CDR3 DNA follows: TGTGCCAGCAGCCCGGACGGGGTTCAGCCCCAGCATTTT. This encodes CASSPDGVQPQHF.

V usage is TRBV28 and J usage is TRBJ2-1; the match to TRBD1 covers 8 bases. In germline, CDR1 is MDHEN, CDR2 SYDVKM. Unmatched junction bases numbered 7, after V lost 8 bases and J lost 4 bases. The CDR3 extends over 14 amino acids. CDR3 sequence reads: CASDSGGAYNEQFF. DNA for the CDR3: TGTGCCAGCGACTCAGGGGGCGCGTACAATGAGCAGTTCTTC.